The next 22 T cell receptor beta chains were all read from a single sample in a study of shared clonotypes between healthy human individuals. Data came from immunoSEQ multiplex PCR; TCRdb stores just in-frame clones and leaves some out. Among under 2,500,000 clones listed, under 97% were seen once. The specimen was naive CD4+ T cells sorted from blood. Stated subset: CD45RA+ positively selected. All receptors come from a man between 18 and 29 years old in good health.

The chain joins TRBV7-2 to TRBJ1-2; TRBD1 aligns across 9 bases. The germline gives CDR1 SGHTA, CDR2 FQGNSA. J gave up 2 bases and V 2 bases, and 12 bases lay outside the gene matches. The CDR3 has 18 amino acids. CDR3 in DNA: TGTGCCAGCAGCTTAATTCCAGGGACAGGGTGGGGAAACTATGGCTACACCTTC. This sequence encodes CASSLIPGTGWGNYGYTF.

This sequence joins TRBV2 and TRBJ1-5; TRBD1 is a possible D gene (6 bases). Germline CDR1 reads SNHLY; CDR2 reads FYNNEI. The CDR3 spans 13 residues. The germline V and J ends were trimmed by 8 bases and 6 bases, with 14 bases remaining between them. CDR3 DNA: TGTGCCAGCTACGAAGGGGGATCTCAGCCCCAGCATTTT. It yields the protein CASYEGGSQPQHF.

This chain connects TRBV4-1 to TRBJ1-6, with D maybe TRBD1 (6 bases). The CDR3 consists of 15 residues. The V gene's germline CDR1 is MGHRA and CDR2 YSYEKL. The V gene lost 4 bases and the J gene lost 8 bases, with 15 bases spanning the gap. Written as DNA, the CDR3 is TGCGCCAGCAGCCCGGGGGGGGGCTGGGATTCACCCCTCCACTTT. Amino acids: CASSPGGGWDSPLHF.

This chain links TRBV4-3 with TRBJ1-2; 7 nucleotides agree with TRBD1. This CDR3 region has 15 residues. Germline V gives CDR1 LGHNA, CDR2 YSLEER. The ends lost 0 bases at V and 3 bases at J; junction bases unmatched: 4. CDR3 DNA sequence: TGCGCCAGCAGCCAAGAACAGGGGCTCGACTATGGCTACACCTTC. It yields the protein CASSQEQGLDYGYTF.

V and J are TRBV19 and TRBJ2-1; 8 positions match TRBD2. This CDR3 has 13 amino acids. The germline gives CDR1 LNHDA, CDR2 SQIVND (reference sequence). V lost 4 bases, J lost 5 bases, and 1 base stayed unmatched. CDR3 loop: CASSTGLDNEQFF. CDR3 in DNA: TGTGCCAGTAGTACGGGACTAGACAATGAGCAGTTCTTC. The variable domain in full, completed from reference TRBV19 and TRBJ2-1, reads DGGITQSPKYLFRKEGQNVTLSCEQNLNHDAMYWYRQDPGQGLRLIYYSQIVNDFQKGDIAEGYSVSREKKESFPLTVTSAQKNPTAFYLCASSTGLDNEQFFGPGTRLTVL.

The chain links TRBV19 to TRBJ1-1; 7 bases agree with TRBD1. This CDR3 is built from 13 residues. Germline CDR1 is LNHDA and CDR2 is SQIVND (reference sequence). The V and J ends lost 5 bases and 5 bases, in that order; junction bases with no gene match: 5. CDR3 sequence (DNA): TGTGCCAGTAGTGTAACAGGGGTTACTGAAGCTTTCTTT. This sequence encodes CASSVTGVTEAFF.

The genes are TRBV27 and TRBJ2-4; either TRBD1 or TRBD2 may fit D (7 bases each). CDR3 length: 15 residues. V was pared by 3 bases and J by 6 bases, with 15 bases between. Per germline, CDR1 MNHEY and CDR2 SMNVEV (reference sequence). In DNA form, the CDR3 reads TGTGCCAGCAGTTTCAGGGGGAGGGCCGGAAACATTCAGTACTTC. Translation gives CASSFRGRAGNIQYF.

V usage is TRBV19 and J usage is TRBJ1-5; tentative D call: TRBD1 (6 bases). The V and J ends lost 6 bases and 0 bases respectively, with 15 bases between them. The CDR3 totals 16 residues. Germline V gene data show CDR1 as LNHDA and CDR2 as SQIVND (reference sequence). The CDR3 spells CASRLGAWDSNQPQHF. The CDR3 DNA reads as TGTGCCAGTAGGTTGGGGGCCTGGGATAGCAATCAGCCCCAGCATTTT.

The chain links TRBV19 to TRBJ1-3, with TRBD1 identical over 7 bases. Germline V gene sequence: CDR1 LNHDA, CDR2 SQIVND (reference sequence). Unmatched junction bases numbered 9, after V lost 9 bases and J lost 4 bases. The CDR3 loop spans 14 amino acids. The CDR3 is CASKTGRIGNTIYF. As DNA, the CDR3 is TGTGCCAGCAAGACAGGGAGAATCGGAAACACCATATATTTT.

The rearrangement links TRBV30 to TRBJ2-5; no definite D call. The CDR3 length is 11 residues. Trimming took off 4 bases at V and 3 bases at J, with 6 bases between the two ends. From germline, CDR1 is GTSNPN and CDR2 SVGIG (reference sequence). CDR3: CAWKEEETQYF. As DNA, the CDR3 is TGTGCCTGGAAGGAAGAAGAGACCCAGTACTTC.

The chain carries TRBV5-1 and TRBJ2-2; TRBD2 matches 8 bases. The V and J ends lost 3 bases and 3 bases, in that order; junction bases with no gene match: 4. The germline gives CDR1 SGHRS, CDR2 YFSETQ. The length of the CDR3 is 15 residues. The CDR3 is CASSSNGGDTGELFF. The CDR3 DNA reads TGCGCCAGCAGCTCGAACGGGGGGGACACCGGGGAGCTGTTTTTT.

The chain combines TRBV5-1 with TRBJ2-1; D is perhaps TRBD1 or TRBD2 (5 bases each). The CDR3 contains 13 residues. Trimming cost V 4 bases and J 9 bases, with 14 bases left between them. Germline V gene sequence: CDR1 SGHRS, CDR2 YFSETQ. CDR3 coding DNA: TGCGCCAGCAGCCGTCGTTGGGGACCTGAGCAGTTCTTC. Translating it yields CASSRRWGPEQFF. Variable domain in full (rest from reference TRBV5-1 and TRBJ2-1): KAGVTQTPRYLIKTRGQQVTLSCSPISGHRSVSWYQQTPGQGLQFLFEYFSETQRNKGNFPGRFSGRQFSNSRSEMNVSTLELGDSALYLCASSRRWGPEQFFGPGTRLTVL.

CDR3 loop: CASSYGPAYEQYF. The CDR3 nucleotides read TGTGCCAGCAGTTACGGCCCAGCCTACGAGCAGTACTTC. The chain links TRBV6-6 to TRBJ2-7; D is undetermined. Trimming removed 2 bases at V and 2 bases at J, with 7 bases between. This CDR3 has 13 residues. Looked up from germline, CDR1 is MNHNY and CDR2 is SVGAGI (reference sequence).

The gene calls are TRBV5-1 and TRBJ1-3; TRBD1 matches at 7 bases. This CDR3 is 16 amino acids long. Trimming cost V 4 bases and J 3 bases; bases outside gene matches: 10. Germline V CDR1 and CDR2: SGHRS, YFSETQ. The CDR3 reads CASSGSGGSGGNTIYF. In DNA, the CDR3 is TGCGCCAGCAGCGGCTCAGGGGGTAGCGGTGGAAACACCATATATTTT.

The gene calls are TRBV10-3 and TRBJ2-3; 10 bases are a match to TRBD2. V lost 9 bases to trimming and J lost 3 bases; unmatched junction nucleotides: 3. The CDR3 is 13 amino acids. Looked up from germline, CDR1 is ENHRY and CDR2 is SYGVKD. The CDR3 spells CAILLAGTDTQYF. CDR3 DNA: TGTGCCATTTTACTAGCGGGGACAGATACGCAGTATTTT.

The rearrangement joins TRBV18 to TRBJ1-1; 7 bases fit TRBD1. V dropped 4 bases and J dropped 0; count of bases not matched to a gene: 8. Germline CDR1 reads KGHSH; CDR2 reads LQKENI. The CDR3 totals 16 residues. CDR3 sequence reads: CASSRDSRSLNTEAFF. In DNA, the CDR3 is TGTGCCAGCTCACGGGACAGCCGAAGCTTGAACACTGAAGCTTTCTTT.

The chain has TRBV19 and TRBJ1-5; no firm D call. Trimming removed 1 base at V and 2 bases at J, with 18 bases between. The V gene's germline CDR1 is LNHDA and CDR2 SQIVND (reference sequence). This CDR3 region has 18 residues. CDR3 sequence reads: CASSIAMSGVIGNQPQHF. Here the CDR3 DNA reads TGTGCCAGTAGTATAGCAATGTCTGGGGTTATCGGCAATCAGCCCCAGCATTTT. Full variable domain (rest looked up from reference TRBV19 and TRBJ1-5): DGGITQSPKYLFRKEGQNVTLSCEQNLNHDAMYWYRQDPGQGLRLIYYSQIVNDFQKGDIAEGYSVSREKKESFPLTVTSAQKNPTAFYLCASSIAMSGVIGNQPQHFGDGTRLSIL.

This rearrangement joins TRBV5-1 to TRBJ2-7, with D possibly being TRBD2 (7 bases). V shed 0 bases and J shed 5 bases, with 12 bases lying between them. The CDR3 has 14 residues. The V gene's germline CDR1 is SGHRS and CDR2 YFSETQ. The CDR3 protein is CASSLAGGLNEQYF. The CDR3 DNA sequence: TGCGCCAGCAGCTTGGCCGGGGGGCTCAACGAGCAGTACTTC.

The gene calls are TRBV10-3 and TRBJ2-3; 13 nucleotides agree with TRBD2. The CDR3 totals 15 residues. Germline V CDR1 and CDR2: ENHRY, SYGVKD. V lost 10 bases and J lost 3; bases outside the gene matches: 7. The CDR3 DNA reads as TGTGCCACAAGGACTAGCGGGGGTTTAACAGATACGCAGTATTTT. It translates to CATRTSGGLTDTQYF.

The chain combines TRBV28 with TRBJ1-2; D is unclear. This CDR3 contains 16 residues. Germline CDR1 reads MDHEN; CDR2 reads SYDVKM. Between the trimmed V and J ends, which lost 4 bases and 1 base, there was a span of 16 bases. The CDR3 is CASSSISLQINYGYTF. DNA of the CDR3: TGTGCCAGCAGTTCCATATCACTTCAAATTAACTATGGCTACACCTTC.

This clone occurred once. V is TRBV10-3 and J is TRBJ1-2; 8 bases fit TRBD1. CDR1 is ENHRY, CDR2 SYGVKD, per germline. The CDR3 runs to 14 residues. The J segment lost 3 bases and the V segment lost 6 bases, leaving 6 bases of the junction unmatched. CDR3 nucleotides: TGTGCCATCAGGGGCGACAGGGGAGACTATGGCTACACCTTC. This gives the protein CAIRGDRGDYGYTF.

V and J are TRBV5-6 and TRBJ2-5, with a weak D call TRBD1 (6 bases). The DNA end favors TRBJ2-7, so the J call may be wrong. Germline V gene sequence: CDR1 SGHDT, CDR2 YYEEEE. The CDR3 has 14 residues. Here the CDR3 reads CASSLIYRVYEQYF. The CDR3 coding sequence is TGTGCCAGCAGCTTGATCTACAGGGTCTACGAGCAGTACTTC.